Below, 13 T cell receptor beta chains from the same sample are listed, as sequenced in a study of pediatric ulcerative colitis. Profiled with immunoSEQ multiplex PCR; TCRdb holds only in-frame clones, not every one. In the table there are some 35,000 clones, about three quarters of which are singletons. One to two pinch biopsies were taken from the rectum during colonoscopy. Sample: gut tissue. These receptors were taken from a boy aged 5-17 years with mild ulcerative colitis.

This chain links TRBV6-1 with TRBJ1-4; no reliable D call. V shed 6 bases and J shed 7 bases, with 3 bases lying between them. The CDR3 is made up of 10 amino acids. Germline V lookup: CDR1 MNHNS, CDR2 SASEGT. The chain's CDR3 is CASSSEKLFF. CDR3 in DNA: TGTGCCAGCAGCAGTGAAAAACTGTTTTTT.

This clone appeared a few times. The V gene is TRBV30, the J gene TRBJ1-6; D ambiguous. Germline-derived CDR1 and CDR2 are GTSNPN and SVGIG (reference sequence). V lost 1 base and J 7 bases, leaving 8 bases between the germline ends. The CDR3 has 13 amino acids. In DNA form, the CDR3 reads TGTGCCTGGAGTGCGGCAGAGAATTCACCCCTCCACTTT. It translates to CAWSAAENSPLHF.

This clone was counted a few times. The chain is built from TRBV7-3 and TRBJ2-3; 9 nucleotides align to TRBD2. J lost 4 bases, V lost 5 bases, and 1 base had no gene match. The CDR3 consists of 13 residues. Looked up from germline, CDR1 is SGHTA and CDR2 is FQGTGA. The CDR3 reads CASSRLAADTQYF. The CDR3 coding sequence is TGTGCCAGCAGCCGACTAGCGGCAGATACGCAGTATTTT.

The chain joins TRBV5-1 to TRBJ1-6; D uncertain. V was cut by 5 bases and J by 7 bases, with 10 bases left in between. Germline values: CDR1 SGHRS, CDR2 YFSETQ. The CDR3 totals 13 residues. CDR3 sequence: CASSENSNSPLHF. CDR3 nucleotides: TGCGCCAGCAGTGAGAATTCAAATTCACCCCTCCACTTT.

This clone was observed a handful of times. The CDR3: CASSLPNSPLHF. CDR3 in DNA: TGTGCCAGCAGCTTGCCCAATTCACCCCTCCACTTT. V is TRBV5-8 and J is TRBJ1-6; D uncertain. V was pared by 1 base and J by 7 bases, with 3 bases between. Germline CDR1 reads SGHTS; CDR2 reads YDEGEE. The CDR3 extends over 12 amino acids.

This clone was seen a few times. The gene calls are TRBV14 and TRBJ2-2; the D gene could be TRBD1 or TRBD2 (5 bases each). V lost 4 bases and J lost 2, with 11 bases in between. The CDR3 loop spans 15 amino acids. Germline V gene data show CDR1 as SGHDN and CDR2 as FVKESK. CDR3 DNA sequence: TGTGCCAGCAGCCGGGACCTTTTCAACACCGGGGAGCTGTTTTTT. Translating gives CASSRDLFNTGELFF.

The chain has TRBV5-1 and TRBJ2-3, with TRBD2 identical over 9 bases. From germline, CDR1 is SGHRS and CDR2 YFSETQ. The CDR3 runs 17 residues. J was trimmed by 2 bases and V by 1 base; bases with no gene match: 8. CDR3 coding DNA: TGCGCCAGCAGCTTGCAGGGTAGCGGGGGCCTCACAGATACGCAGTATTTT. It yields the protein CASSLQGSGGLTDTQYF. Using reference TRBV5-1 and TRBJ2-3 for the parts outside the CDR3, the full variable domain is KAGVTQTPRYLIKTRGQQVTLSCSPISGHRSVSWYQQTPGQGLQFLFEYFSETQRNKGNFPGRFSGRQFSNSRSEMNVSTLELGDSALYLCASSLQGSGGLTDTQYFGPGTRLTVL.

The rearrangement joins TRBV6-5 to TRBJ2-7; 10 bases map to TRBD2. In germline, CDR1 is MNHEY, CDR2 SVGAGI. The J segment lost 2 bases and the V segment lost 6 bases, leaving 1 base of the junction unmatched. The CDR3 extends over 13 amino acids. The chain's CDR3 is CASRLAGTYEQYF. The CDR3, as DNA: TGTGCCAGCAGACTAGCGGGGACCTACGAGCAGTACTTC.

Only a few counts were recorded for this clone. The chain has TRBV19 and TRBJ1-1; D perhaps matches TRBD1 (6 bases). The V gene's germline CDR1 is LNHDA and CDR2 SQIVND (reference sequence). Trimming cost V 6 bases and J 5 bases, with 25 bases left between them. The CDR3 length is 17 residues. The CDR3 DNA reads TGTGCCAGTAGCCATCGGTGGCAGACACCTAGGGGGACTGAAGCTTTCTTT. This codes for CASSHRWQTPRGTEAFF.

The V call is TRBV4-1, the J call TRBJ1-5, with unresolved D. Germline V lookup: CDR1 MGHRA, CDR2 YSYEKL. Trimming took off 0 bases at V and 6 bases at J, with 12 bases between the two ends. The CDR3 spans 15 residues. The CDR3, as DNA: TGCGCCAGCAGCCAAGATCCCGGAGGAGGTCAGCCCCAGCATTTT. This encodes CASSQDPGGGQPQHF.

This clone was counted a few times. The rearrangement uses TRBV5-8 and TRBJ1-4; possible D gene TRBD1, 6 bases. The CDR3 contains 14 residues. Between the trimmed V and J ends, which lost 4 bases and 8 bases, there was a span of 15 bases. Germline V gene sequence: CDR1 SGHTS, CDR2 YDEGEE. In nucleotides, the CDR3 is TGTGCCAGCAGCCTAACCGGGACACTGGAAAAACTGTTTTTT. This translates into CASSLTGTLEKLFF.

The rearrangement joins TRBV5-8 to TRBJ2-4; 13 nucleotides line up with TRBD2. Germline V gene data show CDR1 as SGHTS and CDR2 as YDEGEE. V lost 4 bases, J lost 10 bases, and 8 bases stayed unmatched. The CDR3 has 15 residues. The CDR3 DNA sequence: TGTGCCAGCAGCGTCCCGGGACTAGCGGGGCTGATTCAGTACTTC. Amino acid sequence: CASSVPGLAGLIQYF.

CDR3 residues: CASSQVVGGGYTF. CDR3 coding DNA: TGTGCCAGCAGCCAAGTCGTAGGAGGGGGCTACACCTTC. This chain connects TRBV5-6 to TRBJ1-2; the D is unclear. Germline loops: CDR1 SGHDT, CDR2 YYEEEE. This CDR3 contains 13 residues. V was cut by 4 bases and J by 8 bases, with 15 bases left in between.